The 18 T cell receptor beta chains given below trace back to one sample, sequenced in a study of glioma-infiltrating T cells after dendritic cell vaccination. Here immunoSEQ multiplex PCR was the method, and the copy in TCRdb shows in-frame clones only, minus some. The sample consists of approximately 100,000 clones, 81% of them appearing once. The starting material was blood, obtained before dendritic cell vaccination. These receptor sequences come from a human donor with glioblastoma.

V and J are TRBV9 and TRBJ1-1, with a possible D match to TRBD1 (5 bases). Germline values: CDR1 SGDLS, CDR2 YYNGEE. The length of the CDR3 is 13 residues. Trimming shortened V by 3 bases and J by 7 bases, and 13 bases separated the two germline ends. CDR3: CASSANPDSEAFF. DNA for the CDR3: TGTGCCAGCAGCGCTAACCCAGACAGTGAAGCTTTCTTT.

Here the CDR3 reads CASSGTSSNQPQHF. As DNA, the CDR3 is TGTGCCAGCAGTGGGACTTCCAGCAATCAGCCCCAGCATTTT. The rearrangement joins TRBV2 to TRBJ1-5; no definite D call. The germline V gene has CDR1 SNHLY and CDR2 FYNNEI. Trimming removed 4 bases from V and 1 base from J, with 8 bases in between. The CDR3 runs to 14 residues.

The chain links TRBV4-3 to TRBJ1-1, with D possibly matching TRBD1 (5 bases). Per the germline V gene, CDR1 is LGHNA and CDR2 is YSLEER. The CDR3 has 15 amino acids. V lost 1 base to trimming and J lost 4 bases, with 13 bases between them. In nucleotides, the CDR3 is TGCGCCAGCAGCCAAGTCCTGGGCAGGGCCACTGAAGCTTTCTTT. Translated, it gives CASSQVLGRATEAFF.

This clone appeared a few times. This chain joins TRBV19 and TRBJ1-2, with TRBD1 identical over 8 bases. The J segment lost 4 bases and the V segment lost 4 bases, leaving 8 bases of the junction unmatched. Germline lookup yields CDR1 LNHDA and CDR2 SQIVND (reference sequence). This CDR3 contains 15 residues. The CDR3 is CASSTPGGDGYGYTF. For the CDR3, the DNA is TGTGCCAGTAGTACCCCAGGGGGCGACGGCTATGGCTACACCTTC. The full variable domain, with the rest looked up from reference TRBV19 and TRBJ1-2, is DGGITQSPKYLFRKEGQNVTLSCEQNLNHDAMYWYRQDPGQGLRLIYYSQIVNDFQKGDIAEGYSVSREKKESFPLTVTSAQKNPTAFYLCASSTPGGDGYGYTFGSGTRLTVV.

The chain uses TRBV4-1 and TRBJ2-7; 11 positions match TRBD2. The CDR3 spans 16 residues. Germline V gene data show CDR1 as MGHRA and CDR2 as YSYEKL. V was pared by 0 bases and J by 7 bases, with 8 bases of the junction left unmatched. The CDR3 reads CASSQDVAGGRREQYF. The CDR3 DNA sequence: TGCGCCAGCAGCCAAGATGTAGCGGGGGGGCGGAGGGAGCAGTACTTC.

This clone was detected once. The genes are TRBV5-6 and TRBJ1-1, with 9 bases fitting TRBD1. The CDR3 contains 15 residues. The V gene's germline CDR1 is SGHDT and CDR2 YYEEEE. V shed 4 bases, J shed 5 bases, and the junction held 9 bases outside the gene matches. CDR3 loop: CASSAPQGAWTEAFF. The CDR3 DNA is TGTGCCAGCAGCGCGCCACAGGGGGCTTGGACTGAAGCTTTCTTT.

The chain recombines TRBV4-1 with TRBJ2-5; 10 nucleotides agree with TRBD2. From germline, CDR1 is MGHRA and CDR2 YSYEKL. The CDR3 runs to 14 residues. V shed 8 bases, J shed 3 bases, and the junction held 6 bases outside the gene matches. The CDR3 loop is CASGILAGEETQYF. The CDR3 bases are TGCGCCAGCGGTATCCTAGCGGGGGAAGAGACCCAGTACTTC.

A word on this clone: This sample also contains other DNA sequences that code for the same CDR3. The chain has TRBV5-1 and TRBJ2-5, with 9 bases matching TRBD1. There are 16 residues in the CDR3. Looked up from germline, CDR1 is SGHRS and CDR2 is YFSETQ. V was pared by 4 bases and J by 6 bases, with 13 bases of the junction left unmatched. The CDR3 sequence: CASSDPRDRDGKTQYF. Written as DNA, the CDR3 is TGCGCCAGCAGCGACCCCCGGGACAGGGACGGAAAGACCCAGTACTTC.

This clone has more than one count but fewer than ten. The chain is built from TRBV7-6 and TRBJ1-4, with 7 positions matching TRBD1. The ends lost 0 bases at V and 7 bases at J; junction bases unmatched: 2. This CDR3 spans 14 amino acids. Germline values: CDR1 SGHVS, CDR2 FNYEAQ. CDR3 sequence: CASSLAGGSEKLFF. CDR3 DNA sequence: TGTGCCAGCAGCTTAGCAGGGGGCAGTGAAAAACTGTTTTTT.

The J gene is TRBJ2-6, the V gene TRBV5-6; 7 bases align to TRBD1. V dropped 3 bases and J dropped 4; count of bases not matched to a gene: 1. There are 14 residues in the CDR3. Germline lookup yields CDR1 SGHDT and CDR2 YYEEEE. This CDR3 reads CASSWGQGANVLTF. DNA for the CDR3: TGTGCCAGCAGCTGGGGACAGGGGGCCAACGTCCTGACTTTC.

This chain joins TRBV19 and TRBJ1-3; 7 positions match TRBD1. CDR1 is LNHDA and CDR2 is SQIVND in the germline V gene (reference sequence). The CDR3 spans 13 residues. V lost 7 bases to trimming and J lost 5 bases; unmatched junction nucleotides: 5. DNA for the CDR3: TGTGCCAGTACTGGGGACAGACGAAACACCATATATTTT. This sequence encodes CASTGDRRNTIYF. The variable domain in full, with the rest retrieved from reference TRBV19 and TRBJ1-3, is DGGITQSPKYLFRKEGQNVTLSCEQNLNHDAMYWYRQDPGQGLRLIYYSQIVNDFQKGDIAEGYSVSREKKESFPLTVTSAQKNPTAFYLCASTGDRRNTIYFGEGSWLTVV.

The rearrangement joins TRBV9 to TRBJ2-1, with TRBD2 matching 9 bases. The CDR3 is made up of 14 amino acids. The V segment lost 2 bases and the J segment 10 bases; nucleotides outside the gene matches: 7. Germline lookup yields CDR1 SGDLS and CDR2 YYNGEE. The CDR3 sequence is CASSVTSGGSEQFF. CDR3 DNA sequence: TGTGCCAGCAGCGTCACAAGCGGGGGGTCAGAGCAGTTCTTC.

The chain is built from TRBV6-1 and TRBJ1-3, with D perhaps matching TRBD1 (5 bases). CDR1 is MNHNS, CDR2 SASEGT, per germline. Trimming took off 4 bases at V and 0 bases at J, with 13 bases between the two ends. This CDR3 region has 16 residues. The CDR3 sequence is CASSGDGGFSGNTIYF. The CDR3 region has the DNA TGTGCCAGCAGTGGGGACGGAGGGTTCTCTGGAAACACCATATATTTT.

The chain has TRBV6-1 and TRBJ2-2; no firm D call. CDR1 is MNHNS, CDR2 SASEGT, per germline. V dropped 7 bases and J dropped 1 base, with 7 bases sitting between them. This CDR3 region has 13 residues. As DNA, the CDR3 is TGTGCCAGCAAGCTAATGAACACCGGGGAGCTGTTTTTT. Protein product: CASKLMNTGELFF.

This chain links TRBV9 with TRBJ2-7; 9 nucleotides match TRBD1. The germline gives CDR1 SGDLS, CDR2 YYNGEE. The J segment lost 6 bases and the V segment lost 0 bases, leaving 7 bases of the junction unmatched. There are 15 residues in the CDR3. In DNA, the CDR3 is TGTGCCAGCAGCGTAGGGGGGGACAGGGCGAGCGAGCAGTACTTC. Translating gives CASSVGGDRASEQYF. The complete variable domain, with remaining parts taken from reference TRBV9 and TRBJ2-7, reads DSGVTQTPKHLITATGQRVTLRCSPRSGDLSVYWYQQSLDQGLQFLIQYYNGEERAKGNILERFSAQQFPDLHSELNLSSLELGDSALYFCASSVGGDRASEQYFGPGTRLTVT.

The V call is TRBV6-6, the J call TRBJ2-5; tentative D call: TRBD2 (5 bases). The CDR3 loop spans 13 amino acids. Looked up from germline, CDR1 is MNHNY and CDR2 is SVGAGI (reference sequence). Between the trimmed V and J ends, which lost 5 bases and 1 base, there was a span of 8 bases. CDR3 region: CASSRGSQETQYF. CDR3 DNA sequence: TGTGCCAGCAGTCGAGGGAGCCAAGAGACCCAGTACTTC.

The chain combines TRBV6-1 with TRBJ1-6; D possibly corresponds to TRBD1 (6 bases). This CDR3 has 14 residues. V lost 5 bases to trimming and J lost 10 bases, with 15 bases between them. Germline loops: CDR1 MNHNS, CDR2 SASEGT. CDR3 sequence reads: CASSSLTGSSPLHF. Here the CDR3 DNA reads TGTGCCAGCAGTTCGTTGACAGGATCCTCACCCCTCCACTTT.

The chain employs TRBV5-4 and TRBJ1-1; 10 bases match TRBD1. J gave up 10 bases and V 3 bases, and 6 bases lay outside the gene matches. The germline gives CDR1 SGHNT, CDR2 YYREEE (reference sequence). The CDR3 totals 13 residues. DNA of the CDR3: TGTGCCAGCAGCTGGGACAGGGGAAAGGGAGCTTTCTTT. This gives the protein CASSWDRGKGAFF. Full variable domain (missing parts from reference TRBV5-4 and TRBJ1-1): ETGVTQSPTHLIKTRGQQVTLRCSSQSGHNTVSWYQQALGQGPQFIFQYYREEENGRGNFPPRFSGLQFPNYSSELNVNALELDDSALYLCASSWDRGKGAFFGQGTRLTVV.